This is a list of T cell receptor beta chains from one sample in a study of T cells in Graves' hyperthyroidism and ophthalmopathy. In TCRdb, the multiplex PCR reads were re-called with MiXCR into one record per CDR3 protein. The profile shows around 580,000 distinct CDR3 sequences, around 45% of them singletons. Sequencing was performed on peripheral blood or thyroid tissue (not recorded which). These receptors were taken from a woman younger than 35 with Graves' hyperthyroidism. Each CDR3 is given with its conserved first and last residue. D genes are given only for firm matches. Size tells how often a clone was seen (once, few, many) or the class of an expanded clone, and some rows leave it out.

>TRBJ1-4|.|TRBV15|TRBD1
TGTGCCACCAGCAGACGGACAGGGACGGTCCCGAATGAAAAACTGTTTTTT
CATSRRTGTVPNEKLFF
>TRBJ1-2|.|TRBV9|.
TGTGCCAGCTCCCCTAGGAGGGGATGCGACTATGGCTACACCTTC
CASSPRRGCDYGYTF
>TRBJ2-7|once|TRBV20-1|TRBD2
TGCAGTGCTAGAGGCGAAACTAGCGGGACTAGAGGCTACGAGCAGTACTTC
CSARGETSGTRGYEQYF
>TRBJ2-2|few|TRBV27|.
TGTGCCAGCAGTTCGTCGGGGGTACGGGAGCTGTTTTTT
CASSSSGVRELFF
>TRBJ1-4|.|TRBV15|.
TGTGCCACCAGCAGAGATATAGGGGTCTTGGAAAAACTGTTTTTT
CATSRDIGVLEKLFF
>TRBJ1-2|.|TRBV20-1|.
TGCAGTGCTAGTGGTTTGGACCCCCGAGGCCCTCGTTATGGCTACACCTTC
CSASGLDPRGPRYGYTF
>TRBJ2-5|many|TRBV5-1|TRBD1
TGCGCCAGCAGCCCAACCGGGACAGTAGCAGAGACCCAGTACTTC
CASSPTGTVAETQYF
>TRBJ1-6|many|TRBV25-1|.
TGTGCCAGTTCAAGCGGGGTATCATCACCCCTCCACTTT
CASSSGVSSPLHF
>TRBJ2-7|.|TRBV12-3/TRBV12-4|.
TGTGCCAGCAGCGACCCCGGGGTTCCAATCTACGAGCAGTACTTC
CASSDPGVPIYEQYF
>TRBJ1-1|.|TRBV15|.
TGTGCCACCAGCAGCTCCACAGAAGGGACTGAAGCTTTCTTT
CATSSSTEGTEAFF
>TRBJ2-2|.|TRBV20-1|TRBD2
TGCAGTGCTAGTGATCGGGGGGAATACACCGGGGAGCTGTTTTTT
CSASDRGEYTGELFF
>TRBJ2-2|many|TRBV9|.
TGTGCCAGCAGCGTAACAGGGACCGGGGAGCTGTTTTTT
CASSVTGTGELFF
>TRBJ1-1|.|TRBV2|TRBD1
TGTGCCGGATTAGCGACGGGACAGGGAGGCTCCACTGAAGCTCTCTTT
CAGLATGQGGSTEALF
>TRBJ1-2|few|TRBV7-2|TRBD1
TGTGCCAGCAGCTCGCAGGGGGACTATGGCTACACCTTC
CASSSQGDYGYTF
>TRBJ2-7|many|TRBV7-2|.
TGTGCCAGCAGCTTAGGACTAGAACGCGAGCAGTACTTC
CASSLGLEREQYF